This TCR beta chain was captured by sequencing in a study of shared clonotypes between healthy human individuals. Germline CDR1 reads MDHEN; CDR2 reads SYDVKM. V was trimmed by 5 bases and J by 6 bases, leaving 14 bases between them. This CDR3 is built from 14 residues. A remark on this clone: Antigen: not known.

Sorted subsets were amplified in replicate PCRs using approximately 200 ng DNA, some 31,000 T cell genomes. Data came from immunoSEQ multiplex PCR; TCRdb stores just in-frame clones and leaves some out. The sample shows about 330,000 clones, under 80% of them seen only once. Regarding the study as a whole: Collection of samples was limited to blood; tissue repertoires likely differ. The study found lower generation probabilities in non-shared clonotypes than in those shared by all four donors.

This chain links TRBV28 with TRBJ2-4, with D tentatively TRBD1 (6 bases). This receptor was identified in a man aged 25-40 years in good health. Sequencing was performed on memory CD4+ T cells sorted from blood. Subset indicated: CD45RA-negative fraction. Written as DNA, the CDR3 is TGTGCCAGCAGTCAAGGGGGTCGCGGAAACATTCAGTACTTC. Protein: CASSQGGRGNIQYF.